One and the same sample provided the 10 T cell receptor beta chains below, sequenced in a study of blood T cell repertoires in COVID-19. Profiled with immunoSEQ multiplex PCR; TCRdb holds only in-frame clones, not every one. Seen here are about 83,000 clones, around 84% observed once, and the top ten hold about 20%. Material for sequencing was peripheral blood. These receptors came from a woman older than 75 in a cohort sampled during active or convalescent COVID-19.

The chain joins TRBV7-3 to TRBJ1-2; TRBD1 is a possible D gene (6 bases). This CDR3 spans 14 amino acids. Trimming removed 5 bases from V and 4 bases from J, with 14 bases in between. Germline values: CDR1 SGHTA, CDR2 FQGTGA. The CDR3 protein is CASSPQRTVYGYTF. CDR3 coding DNA: TGTGCCAGCAGCCCTCAACGGACAGTCTATGGCTACACCTTC.

This clone was seen once. This chain connects TRBV11-3 to TRBJ2-1; TRBD2 matches 13 bases. Germline values: CDR1 SGHNT, CDR2 YENEEA. The CDR3 contains 16 residues. V shed 0 bases and J 4 bases; nucleotides not matched to a gene: 0. CDR3 in DNA: TGTGCCAGCAGCTTAGAGACTAGCGGGAGGTACAATGAGCAGTTCTTC. Translating it yields CASSLETSGRYNEQFF.

V is TRBV7-3 and J is TRBJ1-1, with 7 bases lining up with TRBD1. V was pared by 5 bases and J by 3 bases, with 3 bases of the junction left unmatched. This CDR3 has 13 residues. CDR1 SGHTA and CDR2 FQGTGA come from the germline V gene. The CDR3 loop reads CASSPQGYTEAFF. Written as DNA, the CDR3 is TGTGCCAGCAGCCCACAGGGGTACACTGAAGCTTTCTTT.

Remarks on this clone: The junction differs from germline at one of its ends, possibly a read error. V gene TRBV29-1 combines with J gene TRBJ1-2, with unresolved D. Germline loops: CDR1 SQVTM, CDR2 ANQGSEA. The CDR3 length is 15 residues. For the CDR3, the DNA is TGCAGCGTCGAAGAGATTGTTGGAGGGATCGGGGGCTACACCTTC. Amino acids: CSVEEIVGGIGGYTF.

The chain joins TRBV7-8 to TRBJ2-7, with D possibly TRBD2 on 5 matching bases. The CDR3 is 15 residues long. Germline V gene data show CDR1 as SGHVS and CDR2 as FQNEAQ. V gave up 5 bases and J gave up 4 bases, with 18 bases separating them. CDR3 in DNA: TGTGCCAGCAGCCCGGGAATGGGCCTGGGGTACGAGCAGTACTTC. Translated, it gives CASSPGMGLGYEQYF.

V usage is TRBV7-3 and J usage is TRBJ2-2, with D unclear. The germline V and J ends were trimmed by 5 bases and 2 bases, with 9 bases remaining between them. Germline CDR1 SGHTA, CDR2 FQGTGA. The CDR3 length is 14 residues. The chain's CDR3 is CASSLLRNTGELFF. The CDR3 DNA sequence: TGTGCCAGCAGCCTCCTCAGAAACACCGGGGAGCTGTTTTTT.

This chain connects TRBV6-5 to TRBJ2-5; 8 bases agree with TRBD1. The germline gives CDR1 MNHEY, CDR2 SVGAGI. V lost 0 bases, J lost 9 bases, and 9 bases stayed unmatched. CDR3 length equals 15 residues. CDR3 sequence reads: CASSYSTGTGSPQYF. CDR3 coding DNA: TGTGCCAGCAGTTACTCAACCGGGACAGGTAGCCCCCAGTACTTC.

This clone was seen a handful of times. The chain is built from TRBV6-5 and TRBJ1-6; possibly TRBD1 for D (5 bases). Trimming cost V 7 bases and J 6 bases, with 10 bases left between them. Germline CDR1 MNHEY, CDR2 SVGAGI. The CDR3 is made up of 13 amino acids. The CDR3 spells CASTRGTNSPLHF. CDR3 in DNA: TGTGCCAGCACTAGGGGCACTAATTCACCCCTCCACTTT.

This chain joins TRBV7-3 and TRBJ2-3; TRBD1 matches at 11 bases. V was clipped by 5 bases and J by 7 bases; unmatched bases: 14. The CDR3 length is 17 residues. CDR1 is SGHTA, CDR2 FQGTGA, per germline. The CDR3, as DNA: TGTGCCAGCAGCCCATCCTCGGGGACAGGGGGTCCAAATACGCAGTATTTT. It is translated as CASSPSSGTGGPNTQYF.

The chain joins TRBV10-3 to TRBJ2-1; D might be TRBD2 (5 bases). Trimming stripped 4 bases from V and 8 bases from J, with 12 bases between. Germline V gene lookup returns CDR1 ENHRY and CDR2 SYGVKD. The CDR3 sequence is 13 residues long. CDR3 region: CAISARLSHEQFF. Here the CDR3 DNA reads TGTGCCATCAGTGCTAGACTATCCCATGAGCAGTTCTTC.